This T cell receptor beta chain was obtained from a study of Graves' ophthalmopathy and Graves' hyperthyroidism. In the study overall: Peripheral blood (taken before any treatment) was collected at initial diagnosis. The study, taken as a whole, reports: In separating ophthalmopathy from stable hyperthyroidism, a 13-signature model achieved 87.88% sensitivity and around 80% specificity. Blood shared most expanded thyroid clonotypes above 0.001 frequency.

The V end lost 2 bases, the J end lost 0 bases, and 11 bases lay between the germline ends. Germline V gene lookup returns CDR1 MNHEY and CDR2 SVGEGT. CDR3 length: 17 residues. Amplification targeted the TCR beta CDR3 regions, with RNA transcripts as the source material. First-round RT-PCR with HTBI primers preceded a second-round multiplex PCR. MiXCR was run by TCRdb on the multiplex PCR reads, yielding one entry per CDR3 protein. The sample carries under 350,000 distinct CDR3 sequences, roughly a sixth recorded once. This clonotype was counted at least ten times. The antigen is unknown. This TCR was sampled from an adult man with Graves' ophthalmopathy. Sequencing was done on a sample of peripheral blood. The chain carries TRBV6-2 or TRBV6-3 and TRBJ2-6; D gene unclear. The CDR3 sequence is CASSYTPDPSGANVLTF. As DNA, the CDR3 is TGTGCCAGCAGTTACACCCCAGACCCCTCTGGGGCCAACGTCCTGACTTTC.